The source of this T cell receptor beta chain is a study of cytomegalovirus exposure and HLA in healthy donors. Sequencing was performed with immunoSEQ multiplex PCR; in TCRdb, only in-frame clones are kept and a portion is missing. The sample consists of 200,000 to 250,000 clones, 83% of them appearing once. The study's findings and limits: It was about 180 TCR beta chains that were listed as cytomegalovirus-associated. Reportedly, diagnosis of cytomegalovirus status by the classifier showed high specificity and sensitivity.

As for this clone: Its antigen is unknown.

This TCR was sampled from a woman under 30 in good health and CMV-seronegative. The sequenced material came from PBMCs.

CDR3 protein: CASSQARASYANTGELFF. The DNA for the CDR3 is TGCGCCAGCAGCCAAGCGCGAGCGTCGTACGCGAACACCGGGGAGCTGTTTTTT. The rearrangement joins TRBV4-1 to TRBJ2-2; D is uncertain. The ends were cut back, 1 base at V and 0 bases at J, with 15 bases in the middle. Germline V gene lookup returns CDR1 MGHRA and CDR2 YSYEKL. This CDR3 comprises 18 residues.